These 28 T cell receptor beta chains were sequenced from one sample in a study of T cell repertoires in cytomegalovirus infection. MiXCR was run by TCRdb on the reads, yielding one entry per CDR3 protein. The sample lists some 250,000 distinct CDR3 sequences, around 8.7% occurring once. The sample comprised PBMCs. The receptors shown here come from a human donor in good health (CMV status not recorded). Some clones in this sample may be carry-over from other donors' samples.

This clonotype was detected a few times. The rearrangement links TRBV6-2 or TRBV6-3 to TRBJ1-1, with a weak D call TRBD1 (6 bases). The CDR3 has 15 amino acids. CDR1 is MNHEY, CDR2 SVGEGT, per germline. The V end was cut by 6 bases, the J end by 6 bases, with 20 bases between. Here the CDR3 DNA reads TGTGCCAGCAGAGAACAAACAGGGTTAGGGGCTGAAGCTTTCTTT. Translating it yields CASREQTGLGAEAFF.

This clonotype was counted a few times. The V and J genes are TRBV5-1 and TRBJ2-7; D ambiguous. The CDR3 contains 15 residues. Trimming took 0 bases from V and 3 from J, leaving 13 bases between them. Germline values: CDR1 SGHRS, CDR2 YFSETQ. For the CDR3, the DNA is TGCGCCAGCAGCTTGGCTGGCATACCCCTCTACGAGCAGTACTTC. This translates into CASSLAGIPLYEQYF.

This clonotype was seen many times. This chain uses TRBV4-3 with TRBJ2-6; no definite D call. CDR3 size: 15 residues. Germline CDR1 LGHNA, CDR2 YSLEER. Trimming shortened V by 0 bases and J by 2 bases, and 5 bases separated the two germline ends. This CDR3 reads CASSQDWTGANVLTF. CDR3 sequence (DNA): TGCGCCAGCAGCCAAGATTGGACTGGGGCCAACGTCCTGACTTTC.

This clonotype was seen at least ten times. The V call is TRBV7-2, the J call TRBJ1-5; D is ambiguous. This CDR3 is built from 17 residues. Germline values: CDR1 SGHTA, CDR2 FQGNSA. V was shortened by 0 bases and J by 1 base, with 13 bases between the two germline ends. The CDR3 reads CASSLAGGSISNQPQHF. Here the CDR3 DNA reads TGTGCCAGCAGCTTAGCGGGCGGATCTATAAGCAATCAGCCCCAGCATTTT.

As regards this clonotype: A clone one base away is much larger, so this may be a read error. Here the CDR3 omits its conserved ending phenylalanine or tryptophan, so a read error is the likely source. V gene TRBV6-6 combines with J gene TRBJ1-2, with D perhaps TRBD1 (5 bases). The CDR3 loop spans 12 amino acids. The V and J ends lost 9 bases and 2 bases respectively, with 10 bases between them. Germline CDR1 MNHNY, CDR2 SVGAGI (reference sequence). CDR3 nucleotide sequence: TGTGCCAGTGGGGGTACAAACTATGGCTACACCTCC. It specifies CASGGTNYGYTS.

This clonotype has only a few counts. The CDR3 is CASSPDRGIYEQYF. CDR3 nucleotides: TGTGCCAGCAGCCCCGACAGGGGGATTTACGAGCAGTACTTC. The chain combines TRBV7-2 with TRBJ2-7; 9 nucleotides align to TRBD1. Germline CDR1 is SGHTA and CDR2 is FQGNSA. CDR3 length: 14 amino acids. V gave up 5 bases and J gave up 4 bases; unmatched junction bases: 6.

This clonotype was picked up a small number of times. This rearrangement joins TRBV14 to TRBJ2-2, with D possibly matching TRBD2 (6 bases). Germline lookup yields CDR1 SGHDN and CDR2 FVKESK. V was pared by 1 base and J by 6 bases, with 12 bases between. The CDR3 contains 15 residues. The CDR3 DNA reads TGTGCCAGCAGCCAAGTGGCGGGGTTGGCCGGGGAGCTGTTTTTT. Its translation is CASSQVAGLAGELFF.

This clonotype appeared many times. At one end, the junction sequence differs from germline, possibly due to a read error. The chain has TRBV24-1 and TRBJ1-5; maybe TRBD1 (5 bases). The CDR3 has 12 residues. The germline V gene encodes CDR1 KGHDR and CDR2 SFDVKD. The CDR3 region has the DNA TGTGCCACCAGTGATTCAGCCCGGGACTTTTCCTTT. Its translation is CATSDSARDFSF.

The rearrangement uses TRBV28 and TRBJ1-2, with D possibly matching TRBD1 (5 bases). Germline values: CDR1 MDHEN, CDR2 SYDVKM. This CDR3 has 15 amino acids. V lost 4 bases and J 2 bases, leaving 14 bases between the germline ends. CDR3 sequence: CASSSVPGGNYGYTF. CDR3 DNA sequence: TGTGCCAGCAGTTCGGTTCCGGGGGGAAACTATGGCTACACCTTC.

The chain employs TRBV6-2 or TRBV6-3 and TRBJ2-7; tentatively, D is TRBD2 (5 bases). The CDR3 runs to 14 residues. V dropped 10 bases and J dropped 9 bases, with 25 bases sitting between them. The germline CDR1 and CDR2 sequences are MNHEY and SVGEGT. CDR3 sequence: CATKLDNSVLRQYF. The CDR3 DNA follows: TGTGCCACCAAACTAGACAACAGTGTCCTCCGGCAGTACTTC.

The chain uses TRBV7-4 and TRBJ1-6, with D perhaps TRBD1 (6 bases). CDR1 and CDR2 (germline): SGHVT, SQSDAQ. The CDR3 is 17 amino acids. Trimming shortened V by 5 bases and J by 8 bases, and 22 bases separated the two germline ends. The CDR3 DNA is TGTGCCAGCAGCCCTACCCGCGGGGGGCTTGGGGATTCACCCCTCCACTTT. It is translated as CASSPTRGGLGDSPLHF.

In this sample, this clonotype turned up many times. This chain uses TRBV11-1 with TRBJ1-4, with TRBD1 as a possible D gene (5 bases). Trimming took off 5 bases at V and 5 bases at J, with 9 bases between the two ends. The CDR3 loop spans 13 amino acids. Germline V lookup: CDR1 SGHAT, CDR2 FQDESV (reference sequence). CDR3 in DNA: TGTGCCAGCAGCCTCCGGGGGAATGAAAAACTGTTTTTT. It codes for CASSLRGNEKLFF.

This clonotype was counted ten times or more. The V and J genes are TRBV12-3 or TRBV12-4 and TRBJ1-6; D is ambiguous. The V end was cut by 3 bases, the J end by 5 bases, with 8 bases between. CDR3 length equals 14 residues. CDR3 protein: CASSFLGNNSPLHF. The CDR3 coding sequence is TGTGCCAGCAGTTTCCTGGGTAATAATTCACCCCTCCACTTT.

The chain links TRBV15 to TRBJ1-6, with TRBD1 matching 8 bases. Trimming removed 0 bases from V and 9 bases from J; junction bases left unmatched: 4. The CDR3 contains 15 residues. Germline CDR1 and CDR2: LNHNV and YYDKDF (reference sequence). This CDR3 is CATSRDRQGRSPLHF. Written as DNA, the CDR3 is TGTGCCACCAGCAGAGATCGACAGGGGCGTTCACCCCTCCACTTT.

This clonotype was observed at least ten times. The chain couples TRBV7-2 to TRBJ2-3; TRBD2 aligns across 8 bases. The CDR3 is made up of 17 amino acids. The V and J ends lost 5 bases and 0 bases, in that order; junction bases with no gene match: 10. CDR1 is SGHTA, CDR2 FQGNSA, per germline. This CDR3 reads CASSLGLAVTSTDTQYF. The CDR3 DNA reads as TGTGCCAGCAGCCTCGGACTAGCTGTGACTAGCACAGATACGCAGTATTTT. The full variable domain, with the rest looked up from reference TRBV7-2 and TRBJ2-3, is GAGVSQSPSNKVTEKGKDVELRCDPISGHTALYWYRQSLGQGLEFLIYFQGNSAPDKSGLPSDRFSAERTGGSVSTLTIQRTQQEDSAVYLCASSLGLAVTSTDTQYFGPGTRLTVL.

This clonotype was detected ten times or more. V and J are TRBV7-2 and TRBJ2-1; 13 bases align to TRBD2. The V segment lost 5 bases and the J segment 7 bases; nucleotides outside the gene matches: 2. The CDR3 contains 14 residues. Germline V CDR1 and CDR2: SGHTA, FQGNSA. The CDR3: CASSGTSGTNEQFF. For the CDR3, the DNA is TGTGCCAGCAGCGGGACTAGCGGGACAAATGAGCAGTTCTTC.

At least ten counts were recorded for this clonotype. This rearrangement joins TRBV29-1 to TRBJ2-1; TRBD2 matches at 9 bases. V lost 8 bases, J lost 10 bases, and 12 bases stayed unmatched. The CDR3 is 13 amino acids. CDR1 and CDR2 (germline): SQVTM, ANQGSEA. The CDR3 DNA sequence: TGCAGCACTAGCGGGCGCGGAGTGTTCGAGCAGTTCTTC. Protein: CSTSGRGVFEQFF.

The CDR3 bases are TGCGCCAGCAGCCAAGAACCCAATGCTGGAAACACCATATATTTT. This sequence encodes CASSQEPNAGNTIYF. The rearrangement joins TRBV4-3 to TRBJ1-3, with unresolved D. CDR1 LGHNA and CDR2 YSLEER come from the germline V gene. There are 15 residues in the CDR3. Trimming removed 0 bases at V and 2 bases at J, with 8 bases between.

J is TRBJ1-5 and V is TRBV20-1; D not resolved. The germline gives CDR1 DFQATT, CDR2 SNEGSKA (reference sequence). The CDR3 sequence is 15 residues long. Trimming took 4 bases from V and 5 from J, leaving 18 bases between them. CDR3 sequence: CSATLGREIDQPQHF. For the CDR3, the DNA is TGCAGTGCTACCTTAGGGAGGGAGATCGATCAGCCCCAGCATTTT.

This clonotype was picked up many times. The genes are TRBV7-6 and TRBJ1-1; no definite D call. V was cut by 0 bases and J by 1 base, with 12 bases left in between. This CDR3 region has 16 residues. The germline gives CDR1 SGHVS, CDR2 FNYEAQ. CDR3 nucleotide sequence: TGTGCCAGCAGCTTAGCGCAGAGGGAGAAGAACACTGAAGCTTTCTTT. Protein: CASSLAQREKNTEAFF.

The chain joins TRBV6-2 or TRBV6-3 to TRBJ1-1; D unclear. The CDR3 extends over 14 amino acids. Between the trimmed V and J ends, which lost 3 bases and 4 bases, there was a span of 12 bases. Germline V gene data show CDR1 as MNHEY and CDR2 as SVGEGT. CDR3: CASSYWGLGTEAFF. CDR3 coding DNA: TGTGCCAGCAGTTATTGGGGATTGGGCACTGAAGCTTTCTTT.

This clonotype was recorded many times. The chain uses TRBV7-2 and TRBJ1-1; D not resolved. There are 15 residues in the CDR3. The germline V and J ends were trimmed by 2 bases and 1 base, with 11 bases remaining between them. From germline, CDR1 is SGHTA and CDR2 FQGNSA. Here the CDR3 DNA reads TGTGCCAGCAGCTTAACAAATTTGAGGAACACTGAAGCTTTCTTT. Translated, it gives CASSLTNLRNTEAFF.

This chain uses TRBV15 with TRBJ1-1, with a tentative D call TRBD1 (5 bases). Germline CDR1 is LNHNV and CDR2 is YYDKDF (reference sequence). The CDR3 sequence is 15 residues long. V lost 0 bases and J 3 bases, leaving 11 bases between the germline ends. CDR3 nucleotide sequence: TGTGCCACCAGCAGAGAGATCATGACAGACACTGAAGCTTTCTTT. It yields the protein CATSREIMTDTEAFF.

In this sample, this clonotype turned up many times. This rearrangement joins TRBV7-2 to TRBJ1-5; a weak D match, TRBD1 (6 bases). The germline CDR1 and CDR2 sequences are SGHTA and FQGNSA. CDR3 length: 15 amino acids. Trimming removed 2 bases at V and 3 bases at J, with 11 bases between. The CDR3 nucleotides read TGTGCCAGCAGCTTACGGGGGGCATTCAATCAGCCCCAGCATTTT. Protein: CASSLRGAFNQPQHF.

The chain has TRBV28 and TRBJ1-1; 7 positions match TRBD1. This CDR3 region has 13 residues. Germline CDR1 and CDR2: MDHEN and SYDVKM. Losses at the gene ends were 5 bases for V and 7 bases for J; bases not matched to a gene: 7. CDR3 region: CASSPADRIEAFF. The CDR3 region has the DNA TGTGCCAGCAGTCCTGCGGACAGGATTGAAGCTTTCTTT. Drawing the rest from reference TRBV28 and TRBJ1-1, the complete variable domain is DVKVTQSSRYLVKRTGEKVFLECVQDMDHENMFWYRQDPGLGLRLIYFSYDVKMKEKGDIPEGYSVSREKKERFSLILESASTNQTSMYLCASSPADRIEAFFGQGTRLTVV.

This clonotype has a count of ten or more. V gene TRBV7-2 combines with J gene TRBJ2-3; 9 nucleotides line up with TRBD2. This CDR3 region has 16 residues. The germline gives CDR1 SGHTA, CDR2 FQGNSA. With 1 base clipped from V and 3 bases from J, the junction kept 5 bases outside the gene matches. CDR3 region: CASSLDRAGGTDTQYF. The CDR3 nucleotides are TGTGCCAGCAGCTTAGACCGGGCGGGGGGGACAGATACGCAGTATTTT.

In this sample, this clonotype turned up many times. The chain uses TRBV7-6 and TRBJ2-5; a possible D gene is TRBD2 (6 bases). Looked up from germline, CDR1 is SGHVS and CDR2 is FNYEAQ. The CDR3 consists of 13 residues. Trimming cost V 5 bases and J 2 bases, with 9 bases left between them. DNA of the CDR3: TGTGCCAGCAGCCTCGGACTACAAGAGACCCAGTACTTC. Translated, it gives CASSLGLQETQYF.

This clonotype was detected ten times or more. A clone one base away is much larger, so this may be a read error. The chain has TRBV28 and TRBJ1-5, with D maybe TRBD1 (5 bases). There are 12 residues in the CDR3. The germline V gene encodes CDR1 MDHEN and CDR2 SYDVKM. V lost 5 bases to trimming and J lost 4 bases, with 6 bases between them. CDR3 sequence reads: CASSAGNQPQHF. The CDR3 DNA sequence: TGTGCCAGCAGTGCAGGGAATCAGCCCCAGCATTTT.